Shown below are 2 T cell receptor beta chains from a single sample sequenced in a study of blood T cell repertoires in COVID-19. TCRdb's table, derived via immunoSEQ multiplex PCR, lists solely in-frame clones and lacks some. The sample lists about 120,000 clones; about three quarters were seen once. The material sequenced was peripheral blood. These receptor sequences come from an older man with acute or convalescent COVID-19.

The CDR3 coding sequence is TGCGCCAGCGAAACCCAGTCTGGGGCCAACGTCCTGACTTTC. It yields the protein CASETQSGANVLTF. The V and J genes are TRBV5-1 and TRBJ2-6; no clear D gene. CDR1 SGHRS and CDR2 YFSETQ come from the germline V gene. The CDR3 extends over 14 amino acids. V lost 7 bases to trimming and J lost 1 base, with 9 bases between them.

CDR3 in amino acids: CASSQDLGGGRDTQYF. CDR3 sequence (DNA): TGCGCCAGCAGCCAAGATCTTGGCGGGGGAAGGGATACGCAGTATTTT. V is TRBV4-1 and J is TRBJ2-3, with 7 positions matching TRBD2. Germline loops: CDR1 MGHRA, CDR2 YSYEKL. The length of the CDR3 is 16 residues. With V trimmed by 0 bases and J by 6 bases, 9 bases remained unmatched.